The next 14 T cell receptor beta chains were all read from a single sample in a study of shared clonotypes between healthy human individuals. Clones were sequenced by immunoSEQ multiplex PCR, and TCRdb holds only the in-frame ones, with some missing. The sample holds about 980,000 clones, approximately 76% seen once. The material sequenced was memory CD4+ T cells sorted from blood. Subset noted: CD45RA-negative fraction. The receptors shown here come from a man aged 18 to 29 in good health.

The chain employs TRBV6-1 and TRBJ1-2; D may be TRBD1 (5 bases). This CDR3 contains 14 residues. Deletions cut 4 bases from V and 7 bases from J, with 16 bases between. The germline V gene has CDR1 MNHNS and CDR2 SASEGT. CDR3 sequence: CASSGRIQVGGYTF. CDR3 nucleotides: TGTGCCAGCAGTGGCCGTATACAGGTCGGTGGCTACACCTTC.

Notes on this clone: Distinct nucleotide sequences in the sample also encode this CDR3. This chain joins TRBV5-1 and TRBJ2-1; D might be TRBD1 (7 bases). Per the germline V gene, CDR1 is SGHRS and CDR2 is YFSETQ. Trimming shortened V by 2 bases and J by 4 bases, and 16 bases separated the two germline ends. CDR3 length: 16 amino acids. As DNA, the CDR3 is TGCGCCAGCAGCTTAACCGCAGGGGGGTCTTACAATGAGCAGTTCTTC. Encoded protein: CASSLTAGGSYNEQFF.

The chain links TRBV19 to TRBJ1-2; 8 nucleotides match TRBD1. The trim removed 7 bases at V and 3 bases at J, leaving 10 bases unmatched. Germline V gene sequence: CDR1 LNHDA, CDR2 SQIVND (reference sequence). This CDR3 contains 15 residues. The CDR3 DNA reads TGTGCCAGTACTCCAGACAGGGGAAGGGACTATGGCTACACCTTC. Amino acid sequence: CASTPDRGRDYGYTF.

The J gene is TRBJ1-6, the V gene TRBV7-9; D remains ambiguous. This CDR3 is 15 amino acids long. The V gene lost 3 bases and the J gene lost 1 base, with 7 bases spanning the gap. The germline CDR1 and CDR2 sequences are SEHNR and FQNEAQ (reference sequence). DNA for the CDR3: TGTGCCAGCAGCTTGGCACAGTCCTATAATTCACCCCTCCACTTT. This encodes CASSLAQSYNSPLHF.

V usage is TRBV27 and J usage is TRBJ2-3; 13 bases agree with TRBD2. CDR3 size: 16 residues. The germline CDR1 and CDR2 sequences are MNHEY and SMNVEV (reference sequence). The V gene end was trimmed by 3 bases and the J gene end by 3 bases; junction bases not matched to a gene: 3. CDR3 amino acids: CASSFRLAGGTDTQYF. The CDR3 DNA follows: TGTGCCAGCAGTTTTAGACTAGCGGGGGGAACAGATACGCAGTATTTT.

The CDR3 loop is CASSRHAGGPRELFF. The CDR3 coding sequence is TGTGCCAGTAGTAGACATGCGGGGGGGCCTAGGGAGCTGTTTTTT. The rearrangement links TRBV19 to TRBJ2-2; 9 nucleotides line up with TRBD2. This CDR3 region has 15 residues. Germline values: CDR1 LNHDA, CDR2 SQIVND (reference sequence). J was trimmed by 9 bases and V by 4 bases; bases with no gene match: 9.

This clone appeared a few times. For the CDR3, the DNA is TGTGCCACGAGTAGGGGTTCTGGGGCCAACGTCCTGACTTTC. It yields the protein CATSRGSGANVLTF. The chain employs TRBV10-3 and TRBJ2-6; tentatively, D is TRBD1 (5 bases). Between the trimmed V and J ends, which lost 10 bases and 1 base, there was a span of 11 bases. CDR1 is ENHRY and CDR2 is SYGVKD in the germline V gene. The CDR3 has 14 residues.

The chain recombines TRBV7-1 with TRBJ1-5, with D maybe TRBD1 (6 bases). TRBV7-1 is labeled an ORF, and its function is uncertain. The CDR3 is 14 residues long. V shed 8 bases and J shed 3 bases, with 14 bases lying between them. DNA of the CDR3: TGTGCCAGCTCCCCGGGACAAATCAATCAGCCCCAGCATTTT. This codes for CASSPGQINQPQHF.

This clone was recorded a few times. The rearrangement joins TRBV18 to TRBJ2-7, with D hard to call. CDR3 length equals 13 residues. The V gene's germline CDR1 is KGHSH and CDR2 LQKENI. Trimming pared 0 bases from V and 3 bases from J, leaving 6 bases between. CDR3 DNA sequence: TGTGCCAGCTCACCACCTTCCGACTACGAGCAGTACTTC. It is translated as CASSPPSDYEQYF.

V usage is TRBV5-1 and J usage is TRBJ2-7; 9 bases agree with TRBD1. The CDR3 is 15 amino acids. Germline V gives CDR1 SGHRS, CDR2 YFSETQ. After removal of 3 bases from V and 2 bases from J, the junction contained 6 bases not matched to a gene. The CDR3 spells CASSSGQGAAYEQYF. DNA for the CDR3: TGCGCCAGCAGCTCGGGACAGGGTGCCGCCTACGAGCAGTACTTC.

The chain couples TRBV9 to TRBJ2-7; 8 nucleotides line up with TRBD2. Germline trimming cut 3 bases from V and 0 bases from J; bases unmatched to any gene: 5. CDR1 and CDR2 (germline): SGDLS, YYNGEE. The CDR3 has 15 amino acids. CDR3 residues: CASSGGLVGSYEQYF. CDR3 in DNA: TGTGCCAGCAGCGGGGGACTAGTGGGCTCCTACGAGCAGTACTTC.

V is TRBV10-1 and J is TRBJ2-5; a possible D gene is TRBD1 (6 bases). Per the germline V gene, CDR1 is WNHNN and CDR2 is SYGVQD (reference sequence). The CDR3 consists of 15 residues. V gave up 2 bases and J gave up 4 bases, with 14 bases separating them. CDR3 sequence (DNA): TGCGCCAGCAGTGAGGGGACAAGGGGTCGAGAGACCCAGTACTTC. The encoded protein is CASSEGTRGRETQYF.

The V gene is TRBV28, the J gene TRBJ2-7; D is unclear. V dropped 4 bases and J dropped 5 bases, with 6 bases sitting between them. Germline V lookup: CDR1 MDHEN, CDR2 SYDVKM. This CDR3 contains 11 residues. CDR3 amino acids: CASSSADEQYF. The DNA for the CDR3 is TGTGCCAGCAGTTCTGCAGACGAGCAGTACTTC.

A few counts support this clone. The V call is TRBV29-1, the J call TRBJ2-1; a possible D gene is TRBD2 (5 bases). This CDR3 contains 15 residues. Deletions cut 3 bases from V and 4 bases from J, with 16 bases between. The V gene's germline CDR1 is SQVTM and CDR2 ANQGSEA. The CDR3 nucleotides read TGCAGCGTTGACTCGGACTCGACCAATTACAATGAGCAGTTCTTC. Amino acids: CSVDSDSTNYNEQFF.